Below, one T cell receptor beta chain is given with its context. As yet, its antigen is unknown. CD4+ and CD8+ T cells were sorted from PBMCs stained for CD3, CD4 and CD8. Germline lookup yields CDR1 SNHLY and CDR2 FYNNEI. The V end lost 0 bases, the J end lost 4 bases, and 10 bases lay between the germline ends. CDR3 length equals 15 residues. RNA extraction and reverse transcription yielded cDNA as sequencing template. Using immunoSEQ multiplex PCR, the repertoire was profiled, and TCRdb retains in-frame clones only, with some absent. Found here are about 180,000 clones, around 60% of them singletons; the top ten hold roughly 14%. This entry comes from a study of CD8+ T cells in alopecia areata. Across the study: Patients received oral tofacitinib, 5 to 10 mg twice daily, for moderate-to-severe alopecia areata. Study-level findings and limits: Across lesional scalp, and particularly alopecia totalis/universalis, clonality surpassed that of normal scalp.

The rearrangement uses TRBV2 and TRBJ1-5; D not certain. This clonotype originated in a human donor with alopecia areata. The sequencing here drew on CD4+ T cells sorted from blood, taken at week 0. CDR3 DNA sequence: TGTGCCAGCAGTGAAGCTGACCTGGGAAATCAGCCCCAGCATTTT. It encodes CASSEADLGNQPQHF.